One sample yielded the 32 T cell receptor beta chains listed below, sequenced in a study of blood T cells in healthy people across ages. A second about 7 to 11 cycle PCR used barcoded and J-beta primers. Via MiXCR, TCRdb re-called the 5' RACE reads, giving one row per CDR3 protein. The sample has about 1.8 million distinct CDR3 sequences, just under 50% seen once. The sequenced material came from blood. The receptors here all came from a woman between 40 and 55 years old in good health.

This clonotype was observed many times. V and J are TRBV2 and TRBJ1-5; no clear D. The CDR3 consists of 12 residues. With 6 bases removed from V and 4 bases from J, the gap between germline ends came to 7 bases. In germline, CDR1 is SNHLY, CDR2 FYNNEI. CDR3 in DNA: TGTGCCAGCAGCGGAGGAAATCAGCCCCAGCATTTT. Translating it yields CASSGGNQPQHF.

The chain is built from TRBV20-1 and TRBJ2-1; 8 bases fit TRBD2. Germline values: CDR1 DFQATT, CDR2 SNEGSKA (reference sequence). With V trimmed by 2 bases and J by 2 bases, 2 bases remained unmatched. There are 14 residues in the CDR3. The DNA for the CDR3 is TGCAGTGCTAGACAGGGACTAGCCTACAATGAGCAGTTCTTC. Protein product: CSARQGLAYNEQFF.

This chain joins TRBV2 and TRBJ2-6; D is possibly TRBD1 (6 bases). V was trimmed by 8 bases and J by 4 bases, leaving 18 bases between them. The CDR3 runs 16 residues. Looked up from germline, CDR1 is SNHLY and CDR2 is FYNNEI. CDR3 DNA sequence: TGTGCCAGCCCACCGAAAAACAGGGCCGGGGCCAACGTCCTGACTTTC. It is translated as CASPPKNRAGANVLTF.

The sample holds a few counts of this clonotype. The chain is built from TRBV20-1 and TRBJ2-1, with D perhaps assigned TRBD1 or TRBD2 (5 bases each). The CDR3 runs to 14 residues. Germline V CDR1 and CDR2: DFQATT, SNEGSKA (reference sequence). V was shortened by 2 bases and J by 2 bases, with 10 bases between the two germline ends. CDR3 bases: TGCAGTGCTAGACCCCAGGGACCCTACAATGAGCAGTTCTTC. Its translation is CSARPQGPYNEQFF.

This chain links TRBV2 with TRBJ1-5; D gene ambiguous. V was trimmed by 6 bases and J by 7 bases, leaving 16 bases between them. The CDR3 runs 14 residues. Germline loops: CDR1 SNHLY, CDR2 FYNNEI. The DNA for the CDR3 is TGTGCCAGCAGGGACGGAACGGTGGGACAGCCCCAGCATTTT. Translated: CASRDGTVGQPQHF.

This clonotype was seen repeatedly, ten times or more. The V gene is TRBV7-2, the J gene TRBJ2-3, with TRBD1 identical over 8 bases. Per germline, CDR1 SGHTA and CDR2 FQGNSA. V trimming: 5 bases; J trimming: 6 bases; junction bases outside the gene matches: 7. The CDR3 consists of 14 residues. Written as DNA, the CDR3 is TGTGCCAGCAGCCTACGACAGGGGACGGATACGCAGTATTTT. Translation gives CASSLRQGTDTQYF.

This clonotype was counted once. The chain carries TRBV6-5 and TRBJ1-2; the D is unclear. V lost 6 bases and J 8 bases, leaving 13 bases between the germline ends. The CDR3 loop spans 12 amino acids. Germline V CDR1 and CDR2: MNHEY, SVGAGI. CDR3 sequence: CASSPTRRGYTF. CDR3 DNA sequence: TGTGCCAGCAGCCCGACACGGCGCGGCTACACCTTC.

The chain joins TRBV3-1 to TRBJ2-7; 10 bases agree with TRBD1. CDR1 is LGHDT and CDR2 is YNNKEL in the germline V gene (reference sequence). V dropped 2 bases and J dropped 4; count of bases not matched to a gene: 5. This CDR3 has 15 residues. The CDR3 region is CASSQYGTGEYEQYF. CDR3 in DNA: TGTGCCAGCAGCCAATACGGGACAGGGGAGTACGAGCAGTACTTC.

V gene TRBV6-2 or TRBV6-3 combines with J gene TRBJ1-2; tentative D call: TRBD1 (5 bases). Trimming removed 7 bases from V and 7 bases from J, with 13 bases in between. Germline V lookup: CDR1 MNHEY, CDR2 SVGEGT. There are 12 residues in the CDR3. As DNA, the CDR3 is TGTGCCAGCACCCACGGGACTTTTGGCTACACCTTC. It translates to CASTHGTFGYTF.

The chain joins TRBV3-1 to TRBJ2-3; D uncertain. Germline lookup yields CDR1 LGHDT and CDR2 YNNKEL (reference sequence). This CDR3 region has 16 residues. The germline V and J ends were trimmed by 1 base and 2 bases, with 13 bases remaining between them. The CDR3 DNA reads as TGTGCCAGCAGCCAAGTGGGTGGCGGAATCACAGATACGCAGTATTTT. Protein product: CASSQVGGGITDTQYF.

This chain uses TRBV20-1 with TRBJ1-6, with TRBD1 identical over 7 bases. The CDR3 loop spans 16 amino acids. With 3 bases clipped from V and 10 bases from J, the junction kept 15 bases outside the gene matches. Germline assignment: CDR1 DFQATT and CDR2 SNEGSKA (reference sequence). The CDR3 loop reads CSARGYRQGERSPLHF. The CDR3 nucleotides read TGCAGTGCTAGGGGTTACCGACAGGGCGAACGGTCACCCCTCCACTTT.

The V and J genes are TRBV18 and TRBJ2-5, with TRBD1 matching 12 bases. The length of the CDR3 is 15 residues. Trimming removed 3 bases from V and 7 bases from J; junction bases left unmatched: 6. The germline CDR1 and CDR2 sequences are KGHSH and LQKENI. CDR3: CASSPGTGGLRTQYF. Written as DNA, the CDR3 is TGTGCCAGCTCACCCGGGACAGGGGGCCTTCGGACCCAGTACTTC.

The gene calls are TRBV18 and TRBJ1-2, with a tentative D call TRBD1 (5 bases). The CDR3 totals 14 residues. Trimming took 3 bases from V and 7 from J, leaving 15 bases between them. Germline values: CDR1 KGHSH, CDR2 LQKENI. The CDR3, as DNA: TGTGCCAGCTCACCCTCGCAGGGCTCGGGTGGCTACACCTTC. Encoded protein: CASSPSQGSGGYTF.

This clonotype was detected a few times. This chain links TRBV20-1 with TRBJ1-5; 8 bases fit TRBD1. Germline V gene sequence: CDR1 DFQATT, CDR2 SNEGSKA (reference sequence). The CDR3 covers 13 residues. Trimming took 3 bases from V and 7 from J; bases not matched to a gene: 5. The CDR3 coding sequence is TGCAGTGCTAGGGACAGGGTAGACCAGCCCCAGCATTTT. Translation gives CSARDRVDQPQHF.

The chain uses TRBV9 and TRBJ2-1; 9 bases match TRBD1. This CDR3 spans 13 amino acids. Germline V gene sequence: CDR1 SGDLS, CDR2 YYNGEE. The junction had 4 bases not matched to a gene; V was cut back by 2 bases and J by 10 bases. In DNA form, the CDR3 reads TGTGCCAGCAGCGTTACCGGGACAGGGGAGCAGTTCTTC. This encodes CASSVTGTGEQFF. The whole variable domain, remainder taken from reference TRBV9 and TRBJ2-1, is DSGVTQTPKHLITATGQRVTLRCSPRSGDLSVYWYQQSLDQGLQFLIQYYNGEERAKGNILERFSAQQFPDLHSELNLSSLELGDSALYFCASSVTGTGEQFFGPGTRLTVL.

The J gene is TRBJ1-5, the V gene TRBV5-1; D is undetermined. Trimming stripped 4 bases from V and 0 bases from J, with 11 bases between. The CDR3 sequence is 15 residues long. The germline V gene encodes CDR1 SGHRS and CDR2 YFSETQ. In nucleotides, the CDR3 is TGCGCCAGCAGCCCCGACGGAGATAGCAATCAGCCCCAGCATTTT. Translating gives CASSPDGDSNQPQHF.

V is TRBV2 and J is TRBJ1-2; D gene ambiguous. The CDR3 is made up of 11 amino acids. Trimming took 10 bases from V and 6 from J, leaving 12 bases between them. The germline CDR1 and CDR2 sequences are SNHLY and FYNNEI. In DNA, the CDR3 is TGTGCCACCGGGCCGGGGAATGGCTACACCTTC. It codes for CATGPGNGYTF.

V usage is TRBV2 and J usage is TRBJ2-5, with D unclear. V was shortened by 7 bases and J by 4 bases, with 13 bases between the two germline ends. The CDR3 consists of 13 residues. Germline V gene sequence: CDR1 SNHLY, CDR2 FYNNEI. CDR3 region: CASTKYYGETQYF. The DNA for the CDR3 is TGTGCCAGCACAAAGTATTACGGAGAGACCCAGTACTTC. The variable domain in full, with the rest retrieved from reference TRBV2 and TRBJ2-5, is EPEVTQTPSHQVTQMGQEVILRCVPISNHLYFYWYRQILGQKVEFLVSFYNNEISEKSEIFDDQFSVERPDGSNFTLKIRSTKLEDSAMYFCASTKYYGETQYFGPGTRLLVL.

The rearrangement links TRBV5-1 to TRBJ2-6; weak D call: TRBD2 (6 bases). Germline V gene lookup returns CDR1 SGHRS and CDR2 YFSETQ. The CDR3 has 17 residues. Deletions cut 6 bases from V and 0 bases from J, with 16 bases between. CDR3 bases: TGCGCCAGCAAACGGGACGGGACTCTCTCTGGGGCCAACGTCCTGACTTTC. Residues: CASKRDGTLSGANVLTF.

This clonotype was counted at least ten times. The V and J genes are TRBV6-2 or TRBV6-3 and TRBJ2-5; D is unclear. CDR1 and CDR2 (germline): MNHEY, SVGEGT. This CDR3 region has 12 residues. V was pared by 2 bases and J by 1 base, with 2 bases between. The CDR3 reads CASSYVQETQYF. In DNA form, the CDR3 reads TGTGCCAGCAGTTACGTCCAAGAGACCCAGTACTTC.

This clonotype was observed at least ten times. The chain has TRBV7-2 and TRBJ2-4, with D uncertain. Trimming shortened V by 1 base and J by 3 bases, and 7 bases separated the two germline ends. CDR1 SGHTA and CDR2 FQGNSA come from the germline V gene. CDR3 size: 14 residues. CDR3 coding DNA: TGTGCCAGCAGCTTAGGGGTTCGCAAAAACATTCAGTACTTC. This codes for CASSLGVRKNIQYF.

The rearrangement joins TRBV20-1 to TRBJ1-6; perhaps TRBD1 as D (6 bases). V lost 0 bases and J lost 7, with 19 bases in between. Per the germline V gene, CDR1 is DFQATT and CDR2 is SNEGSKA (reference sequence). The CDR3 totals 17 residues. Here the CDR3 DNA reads TGCAGTGCTAGAGATCCCGGGGGGGCCCCCTTCAATTCACCCCTCCACTTT. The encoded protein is CSARDPGGAPFNSPLHF.

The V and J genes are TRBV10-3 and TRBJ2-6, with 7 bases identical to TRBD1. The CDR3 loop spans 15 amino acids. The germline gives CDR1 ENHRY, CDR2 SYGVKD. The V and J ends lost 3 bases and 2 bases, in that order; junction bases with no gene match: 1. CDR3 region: CAISETGAGANVLTF. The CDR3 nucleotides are TGTGCCATCAGTGAAACAGGGGCTGGGGCCAACGTCCTGACTTTC.

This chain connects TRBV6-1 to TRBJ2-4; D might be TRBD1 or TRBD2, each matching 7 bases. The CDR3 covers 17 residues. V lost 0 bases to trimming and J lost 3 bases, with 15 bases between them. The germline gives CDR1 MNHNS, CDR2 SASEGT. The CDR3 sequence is CASSEAGGTVVKNIQYF. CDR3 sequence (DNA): TGTGCCAGCAGTGAAGCGGGGGGGACAGTCGTCAAAAACATTCAGTACTTC.

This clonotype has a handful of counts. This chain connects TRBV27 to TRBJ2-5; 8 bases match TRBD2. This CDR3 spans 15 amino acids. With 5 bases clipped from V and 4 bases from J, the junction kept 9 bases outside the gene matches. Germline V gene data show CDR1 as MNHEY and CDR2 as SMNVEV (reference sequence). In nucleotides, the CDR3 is TGTGCCAGCAGTACCCGCCTAGCGGGTAGAGAGACCCAGTACTTC. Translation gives CASSTRLAGRETQYF.

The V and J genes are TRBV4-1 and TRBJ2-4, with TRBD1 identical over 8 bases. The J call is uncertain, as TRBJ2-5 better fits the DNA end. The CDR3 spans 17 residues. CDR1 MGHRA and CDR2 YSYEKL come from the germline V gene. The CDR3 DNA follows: TGCGCCAGCAGCCAACCCCCACTCAGGGGGCTCTTGGAGACCCAGTACTTC. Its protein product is CASSQPPLRGLLETQYF.

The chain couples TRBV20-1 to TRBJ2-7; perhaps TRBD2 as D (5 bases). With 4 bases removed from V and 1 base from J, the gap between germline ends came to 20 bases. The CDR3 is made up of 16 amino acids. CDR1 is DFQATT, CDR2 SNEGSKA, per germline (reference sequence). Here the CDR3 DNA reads TGCAGTGCTACCCCGGACTTTCCTACGGGGTCCTACGAGCAGTACTTC. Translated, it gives CSATPDFPTGSYEQYF.

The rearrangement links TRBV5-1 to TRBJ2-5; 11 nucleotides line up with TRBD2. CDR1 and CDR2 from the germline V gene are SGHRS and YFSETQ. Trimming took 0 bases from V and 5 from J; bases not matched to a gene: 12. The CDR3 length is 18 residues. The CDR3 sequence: CASSLDLGLAVPGETQYF. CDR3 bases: TGCGCCAGCAGCTTGGATCTGGGACTAGCGGTACCCGGGGAGACCCAGTACTTC.

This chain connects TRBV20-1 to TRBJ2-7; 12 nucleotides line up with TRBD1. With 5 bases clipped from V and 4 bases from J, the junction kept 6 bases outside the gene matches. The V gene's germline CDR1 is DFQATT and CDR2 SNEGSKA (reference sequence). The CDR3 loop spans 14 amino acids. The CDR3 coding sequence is TGCAGTGCTGCACCGGGACAGGGGGCTTACGAGCAGTACTTC. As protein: CSAAPGQGAYEQYF.

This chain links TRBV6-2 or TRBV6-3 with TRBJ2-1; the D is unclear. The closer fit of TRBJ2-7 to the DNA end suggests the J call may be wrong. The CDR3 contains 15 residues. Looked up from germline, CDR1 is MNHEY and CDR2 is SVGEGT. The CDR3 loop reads CASSYGELLYNEQYF. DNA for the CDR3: TGTGCCAGCAGTTACGGCGAGTTACTCTACAATGAGCAGTACTTC.

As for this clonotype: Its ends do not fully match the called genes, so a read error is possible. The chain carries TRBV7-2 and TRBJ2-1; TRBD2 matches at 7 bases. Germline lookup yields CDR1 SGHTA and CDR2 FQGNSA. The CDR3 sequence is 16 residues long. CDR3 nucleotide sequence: TGTGCCAACAGCTTAAGTCCTAACCAGGGTTCGGGGAGGGAGTTCTTC. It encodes CANSLSPNQGSGREFF.

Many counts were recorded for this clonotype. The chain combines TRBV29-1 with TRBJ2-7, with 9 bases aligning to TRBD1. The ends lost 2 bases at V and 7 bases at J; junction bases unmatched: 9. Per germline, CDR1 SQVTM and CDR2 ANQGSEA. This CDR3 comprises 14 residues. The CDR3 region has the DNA TGCAGCGTTGAAACCCGGGACAGGGCGAATGAGCAGTACTTC. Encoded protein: CSVETRDRANEQYF.